One sample yielded the 5 T cell receptor beta chains listed below, sequenced in a study of Graves' ophthalmopathy and Graves' hyperthyroidism. As the template, RNA transcripts were used to amplify TCR beta CDR3 regions. In the first round, RT-PCR was carried out with HTBI primers, and a multiplex PCR formed the second round. TCRdb ran MiXCR on the multiplex PCR reads and lists one entry per CDR3 protein. The data show some 370,000 distinct CDR3 sequences, with roughly 17% seen just once and 2% to 2.5% held by the top ten. The source material was peripheral blood. The receptors were gathered from an adult woman with stable Graves' hyperthyroidism.

The table lists this clonotype with a few counts. This chain joins TRBV7-2 and TRBJ2-5; 7 nucleotides align to TRBD2. Germline values: CDR1 SGHTA, CDR2 FQGNSA. The CDR3 length is 15 residues. The junction had 6 bases not matched to a gene; V was cut back by 0 bases and J by 5 bases. CDR3 region: CASSLAEWGGETQYF. The CDR3 DNA sequence: TGTGCCAGCAGCTTAGCGGAGTGGGGGGGGGAGACCCAGTACTTC.

The rearrangement joins TRBV6-1 to TRBJ2-7; TRBD2 agrees at 7 bases. V shed 6 bases, J shed 2 bases, and the junction held 10 bases outside the gene matches. Germline V CDR1 and CDR2: MNHNS, SASEGT. CDR3 length equals 15 residues. CDR3 sequence (DNA): TGTGCCAGCAGCTTCAGTGGGCTAGCGGCCTACGAGCAGTACTTC. This encodes CASSFSGLAAYEQYF.

The chain couples TRBV30 to TRBJ1-2; tentatively, D is TRBD1 (5 bases). This CDR3 region has 14 residues. Deletions cut 6 bases from V and 3 bases from J, with 17 bases between. Germline CDR1 reads GTSNPN; CDR2 reads SVGIG (reference sequence). CDR3 protein: CACQGLLSHYGYTF. Here the CDR3 DNA reads TGTGCCTGCCAGGGACTCCTCTCCCACTATGGCTACACCTTC.

This clonotype has at least ten counts. The J gene is TRBJ2-7, the V gene TRBV20-1; D perhaps matches TRBD2 (6 bases). CDR3 size: 15 residues. The ends were cut back, 6 bases at V and 1 base at J, with 19 bases in the middle. The germline V gene has CDR1 DFQATT and CDR2 SNEGSKA (reference sequence). The CDR3: CSARVWRALSYEQYF. For the CDR3, the DNA is TGCAGTGCCAGGGTTTGGAGGGCATTGTCCTACGAGCAGTACTTC.

This clonotype was recorded at least ten times. J is TRBJ2-7 and V is TRBV5-1; D could derive from TRBD1 or TRBD2 (5 bases each). V was trimmed by 4 bases and J by 6 bases, leaving 11 bases between them. CDR1 and CDR2 from the germline V gene are SGHRS and YFSETQ. CDR3 length equals 12 residues. The CDR3 spells CASSHPGTEQYF. For the CDR3, the DNA is TGCGCCAGCAGCCATCCGGGGACCGAGCAGTACTTC.